The 26 T cell receptor beta chains below all came from one sample that was sequenced in a study of vaccination and CD4 T cells after COVID-19. Which antigens these TCRs recognize remains unknown. An Oncomine TCR Beta short-read assay was used to sequence the DNA from cultured CD4+ T cells. TCRdb redid the calling of the PCR reads with MiXCR, one entry per CDR3 protein. The profile shows about 22,000 distinct CDR3 sequences, roughly two fifths of them singletons. The treatment denotes: roughly 10-day PBMC culture with coronavirus spike peptide pools or control peptides (ViraFEST assay). The sequenced sample was CD4+ T cells from blood, cultured in vitro, obtained before SARS-CoV-2 vaccination. The origin of the receptors is a human donor who had recovered from COVID-19.

This chain connects TRBV6-1 to TRBJ1-6, with D maybe TRBD1 (6 bases). The CDR3 loop spans 14 amino acids. The V gene's germline CDR1 is MNHNS and CDR2 SASEGT. The V end was cut by 4 bases, the J end by 6 bases, with 10 bases between. CDR3 sequence (DNA): TGTGCCAGCAGTGCTACAGGGTCTAATTCACCCCTCCACTTT. This translates into CASSATGSNSPLHF.

The V and J genes are TRBV29-1 and TRBJ2-3; TRBD1 is a possible D gene (6 bases). This CDR3 has 13 amino acids. Trimming pared 5 bases from V and 2 bases from J, leaving 11 bases between. Germline CDR1 is SQVTM and CDR2 is ANQGSEA. The chain's CDR3 is CSVSGTITDTQYF. In nucleotides, the CDR3 is TGCAGCGTTTCCGGGACAATCACAGATACGCAGTATTTT.

This clonotype was observed a few times. The gene calls are TRBV20-1 and TRBJ1-5; the D gene is possibly TRBD1 (5 bases). The CDR3 sequence is 16 residues long. Between the trimmed V and J ends, which lost 5 bases and 4 bases, there was a span of 21 bases. Germline CDR1 and CDR2: DFQATT and SNEGSKA (reference sequence). The CDR3 region has the DNA TGCAGTGCTTGGGGCAGGCACCAAGCGGGGAATCAGCCCCAGCATTTT. Protein: CSAWGRHQAGNQPQHF.

A few counts support this clonotype. The rearrangement uses TRBV7-7 and TRBJ1-1; D ambiguous. CDR1 is SSHAT and CDR2 is FNYEAQ in the germline V gene (reference sequence). V shed 1 base and J shed 0 bases, with 3 bases lying between them. This CDR3 is 13 amino acids long. The DNA of the CDR3 is TGTGCCAGCAGCTTAGATCTGAACACTGAAGCTTTCTTT. It translates to CASSLDLNTEAFF.

This chain joins TRBV20-1 and TRBJ1-4; the match to TRBD1 covers 10 bases. After removal of 5 bases from V and 3 bases from J, the junction contained 6 bases not matched to a gene. The V gene's germline CDR1 is DFQATT and CDR2 SNEGSKA (reference sequence). This CDR3 is 15 amino acids long. The CDR3 here is CSAWDRGRANEKLFF. CDR3 nucleotide sequence: TGCAGTGCTTGGGACAGGGGTCGGGCTAATGAAAAACTGTTTTTT.

This clonotype was seen a few times. The gene calls are TRBV6-1 and TRBJ1-3; a possible D gene is TRBD1 (5 bases). Germline CDR1 reads MNHNS; CDR2 reads SASEGT. The CDR3 contains 14 residues. V was shortened by 10 bases and J by 1 base, with 14 bases between the two germline ends. The CDR3 loop is CATMGRKSGNTIYF. As DNA, the CDR3 is TGTGCCACCATGGGACGGAAATCTGGAAACACCATATATTTT.

V usage is TRBV5-1 and J usage is TRBJ2-3; no clear D. V lost 5 bases, J lost 2 bases, and 12 bases lay in between. This CDR3 spans 14 amino acids. Germline CDR1 SGHRS, CDR2 YFSETQ. The DNA of the CDR3 is TGCGCCAGCAGTCTGTCGGCCCACACAGATACGCAGTATTTT. Translation gives CASSLSAHTDTQYF.

The chain carries TRBV7-2 and TRBJ2-1; no firm D call. V dropped 1 base and J dropped 5 bases, with 6 bases sitting between them. The CDR3 spans 13 residues. Germline CDR1 is SGHTA and CDR2 is FQGNSA. DNA for the CDR3: TGTGCCAGCAGCTTAGGGTCCAACAATGAGCAGTTCTTC. Translation gives CASSLGSNNEQFF.

In its sample, this clonotype was seen a few times. The J gene is TRBJ1-5, the V gene TRBV6-2 or TRBV6-3; D gene uncertain. V lost 6 bases and J lost 6, with 9 bases in between. Germline V lookup: CDR1 MNHEY, CDR2 SVGEGT. This CDR3 has 12 amino acids. For the CDR3, the DNA is TGTGCCAGCAGCCGCCTGGCTCAGCCCCAGCATTTT. Protein product: CASSRLAQPQHF.

The J gene is TRBJ2-3, the V gene TRBV27, with 7 bases lining up with TRBD2. The CDR3 has 15 residues. Germline-derived CDR1 and CDR2 are MNHEY and SMNVEV (reference sequence). V lost 3 bases to trimming and J lost 2 bases; unmatched junction nucleotides: 5. Written as DNA, the CDR3 is TGTGCCAGCAGTTTGAAAAGCGGGATCACAGATACGCAGTATTTT. This codes for CASSLKSGITDTQYF.

This chain joins TRBV30 and TRBJ2-7; TRBD1 is a possible D gene (5 bases). Trimming stripped 4 bases from V and 3 bases from J, with 10 bases between. The CDR3 consists of 12 residues. Germline V lookup: CDR1 GTSNPN, CDR2 SVGIG (reference sequence). In nucleotides, the CDR3 is TGTGCCTGGAACCGACAGAGCTACGAGCAGTACTTC. Encoded protein: CAWNRQSYEQYF.

The rearrangement joins TRBV2 to TRBJ2-5; no reliable D call. V shed 0 bases and J shed 4 bases, with 12 bases lying between them. The germline gives CDR1 SNHLY, CDR2 FYNNEI. The CDR3 spans 15 residues. This CDR3 reads CASSEARSARETQYF. CDR3 DNA: TGTGCCAGCAGTGAAGCGCGTTCTGCCAGAGAGACCCAGTACTTC. Full variable domain (rest looked up from reference TRBV2 and TRBJ2-5): EPEVTQTPSHQVTQMGQEVILRCVPISNHLYFYWYRQILGQKVEFLVSFYNNEISEKSEIFDDQFSVERPDGSNFTLKIRSTKLEDSAMYFCASSEARSARETQYFGPGTRLLVL.

This clonotype occurred a few times. This rearrangement joins TRBV6-1 to TRBJ2-5; TRBD1 matches 7 bases. The CDR3 has 14 amino acids. Germline trimming cut 5 bases from V and 0 bases from J; bases unmatched to any gene: 3. Looked up from germline, CDR1 is MNHNS and CDR2 is SASEGT. This CDR3 reads CASSRTGDQETQYF. The CDR3 nucleotides are TGTGCCAGCAGTAGGACAGGCGACCAAGAGACCCAGTACTTC.

This clonotype was seen a few times. The gene calls are TRBV6-1 and TRBJ1-6; perhaps TRBD1 as D (5 bases). Germline V CDR1 and CDR2: MNHNS, SASEGT. Trimming removed 7 bases at V and 7 bases at J, with 17 bases between. There are 15 residues in the CDR3. As DNA, the CDR3 is TGTGCCAGCACCTTACGGGACCTAGGCAATTCACCCCTCCACTTT. Its protein product is CASTLRDLGNSPLHF.

The chain recombines TRBV28 with TRBJ1-1, with 7 bases identical to TRBD1. Germline assignment: CDR1 MDHEN and CDR2 SYDVKM. There are 16 residues in the CDR3. V was pared by 1 base and J by 1 base, with 6 bases of the junction left unmatched. DNA for the CDR3: TGTGCCAGCAGTTTATCGGGACAGCCGCAGAACACTGAAGCTTTCTTT. Its translation: CASSLSGQPQNTEAFF.

The chain uses TRBV7-9 and TRBJ1-2, with D hard to call. Germline V gene lookup returns CDR1 SEHNR and CDR2 FQNEAQ (reference sequence). V was cut by 1 base and J by 0 bases, with 12 bases left in between. The CDR3 has 16 residues. The CDR3 is CASSLDAGGTNYGYTF. The CDR3 nucleotides read TGTGCCAGCAGCTTAGATGCAGGCGGAACTAACTATGGCTACACCTTC.

J is TRBJ1-2 and V is TRBV7-2; maybe TRBD1 (5 bases). With 5 bases removed from V and 7 bases from J, the gap between germline ends came to 20 bases. Germline V gene lookup returns CDR1 SGHTA and CDR2 FQGNSA. The CDR3 totals 15 residues. In nucleotides, the CDR3 is TGTGCCAGCAGCCAAGATTGGTCAGGGCGGGGTGGCTACACCTTC. Translation gives CASSQDWSGRGGYTF.

By its share, this clonotype is medium-sized. The chain recombines TRBV6-2 or TRBV6-3 with TRBJ2-1; 7 nucleotides line up with TRBD1. The CDR3 is made up of 12 amino acids. Trimming removed 5 bases from V and 8 bases from J; junction bases left unmatched: 3. The germline V gene encodes CDR1 MNHEY and CDR2 SVGEGT. CDR3 sequence reads: CASSNRGDEQFF. Here the CDR3 DNA reads TGTGCCAGCAGTAACAGGGGCGATGAGCAGTTCTTC.

The gene calls are TRBV25-1 and TRBJ2-2; unclear D gene. Germline lookup yields CDR1 MGHDK and CDR2 SYGVNS. The CDR3 is 14 residues long. V lost 2 bases and J lost 6, with 10 bases in between. CDR3 residues: CASSETNSAGELFF. In DNA form, the CDR3 reads TGTGCCAGCAGTGAAACGAACTCCGCCGGGGAGCTGTTTTTT. Full variable domain (rest looked up from reference TRBV25-1 and TRBJ2-2): EADIYQTPRYLVIGTGKKITLECSQTMGHDKMYWYQQDPGMELHLIHYSYGVNSTEKGDLSSESTVSRIRTEHFPLTLESARPSHTSQYLCASSETNSAGELFFGEGSRLTVL.

This clonotype was seen only a few times. The gene calls are TRBV6-2 or TRBV6-3 and TRBJ1-5; TRBD1 agrees at 7 bases. Per germline, CDR1 MNHEY and CDR2 SVGEGT. Germline trimming cut 7 bases from V and 7 bases from J; bases unmatched to any gene: 7. The CDR3 runs 13 residues. CDR3 sequence reads: CASNRQGAQPQHF. In DNA form, the CDR3 reads TGTGCCAGCAATCGACAGGGTGCCCAGCCCCAGCATTTT.

V gene TRBV6-1 combines with J gene TRBJ2-2; D remains unclear. V was trimmed by 5 bases and J by 4 bases, leaving 11 bases between them. CDR3 length: 14 amino acids. Germline values: CDR1 MNHNS, CDR2 SASEGT. The CDR3 loop is CASSNYLSTGELFF. The CDR3, as DNA: TGTGCCAGCAGTAATTATCTGAGCACCGGGGAGCTGTTTTTT.

This clonotype has more than one count but fewer than ten. This chain connects TRBV6-1 to TRBJ2-6, with D possibly matching TRBD2 (6 bases). This CDR3 has 15 residues. CDR1 and CDR2 (germline): MNHNS, SASEGT. With 3 bases removed from V and 1 base from J, the gap between germline ends came to 7 bases. The CDR3 is CASSEEGSGANVLTF. Written as DNA, the CDR3 is TGTGCCAGCAGTGAGGAGGGTTCTGGGGCCAACGTCCTGACTTTC.

This clonotype was picked up one time. The V and J genes are TRBV6-5 and TRBJ2-7, with D perhaps matching TRBD1 or TRBD2 (5 bases each). Trimming shortened V by 0 bases and J by 3 bases, and 15 bases separated the two germline ends. CDR3 size: 16 residues. CDR1 MNHEY and CDR2 SVGAGI come from the germline V gene. DNA of the CDR3: TGTGCCAGCAGTTACTCGATTGGGGACGTTAACTACGAGCAGTACTTC. Its protein is CASSYSIGDVNYEQYF.

The chain employs TRBV7-2 and TRBJ2-3; 8 bases match TRBD1. The CDR3 contains 21 residues. Germline CDR1 is SGHTA and CDR2 is FQGNSA. V was pared by 7 bases and J by 0 bases, with 24 bases of the junction left unmatched. CDR3 protein: CASTFHSPHFGTGASTDTQYF. In nucleotides, the CDR3 is TGTGCCAGCACCTTCCACTCCCCACACTTCGGGACAGGTGCTAGCACAGATACGCAGTATTTT.

This chain joins TRBV7-3 and TRBJ2-2; D not resolved. V was pared by 2 bases and J by 4 bases, with 8 bases between. The CDR3 consists of 14 residues. The V gene's germline CDR1 is SGHTA and CDR2 FQGTGA. CDR3 sequence (DNA): TGTGCCAGCAGCTTACGAAAGAGCACCGGGGAGCTGTTTTTT. Its translation is CASSLRKSTGELFF.

This chain uses TRBV6-1 with TRBJ2-7; D gene uncertain. The V and J ends lost 2 bases and 2 bases respectively, with 10 bases between them. The CDR3 spans 14 residues. The germline gives CDR1 MNHNS, CDR2 SASEGT. The DNA for the CDR3 is TGTGCCAGCAGTGAAACAGTTAAGGCCTACGAGCAGTACTTC. As protein: CASSETVKAYEQYF.